This T cell receptor beta chain appears in the sequencing data of a study of shared clonotypes between healthy human individuals. Data came from immunoSEQ multiplex PCR; TCRdb stores just in-frame clones and leaves some out. The sample holds fewer than 800,000 clones; roughly 94% are singletons and the top ten take nearly 25%. Overall study results and limits: Naive subsets, compared against memory subsets, generally had larger estimated richness values. Non-shared clonotypes showed lower generation probabilities than clonotypes common to all four donors. A handful of donors held about 5% of naive CD4 clonotypes in common.

Per the germline V gene, CDR1 is MNHEY and CDR2 is SMNVEV (reference sequence). This CDR3 contains 13 residues. Trimming cost V 6 bases and J 7 bases, with 15 bases left between them. The naive CD8 subset, CD45RO-negative cells positively selected for CCR7, excluded terminally differentiated effector memory CD45RA+ cells. Only Caucasian adults living in Nashville, Tennessee made up the donor group. This clone has a single count. The antigen remains undetermined. Sequencing input: naive CD8+ T cells sorted from blood. The chain recombines TRBV27 with TRBJ2-5; D is unclear. This receptor was obtained from a man aged 25-45 years in good health. CDR3 loop: CASRDGPGATQYF. The CDR3 bases are TGTGCCAGCAGGGACGGGCCTGGTGCGACCCAGTACTTC.